Listed here is a single T cell receptor beta chain. The antigen remains unidentified. The PCR used 60 Vbeta and 13 Jbeta primers. Data came from immunoSEQ multiplex PCR; TCRdb stores just in-frame clones and leaves some out. Of some 180,000 clones in the sample, 73% were seen once. This specimen belongs to a study of cytomegalovirus exposure and HLA in healthy donors. Overall study: Drawn from HLA-typed donors, around 85 million unique TCRs were held in an early data release.

Notes on the study in general: It emerged from a later analysis that several of the most significant clusters appeared to be linked to common viral pathogens. What a later analysis reportedly showed was that an Asian-associated ancestry cluster had fewer N-insertions than the roughly 720-donor mean. There were around 160 TCR beta chains listed as cytomegalovirus-associated.

CDR3 length equals 14 residues. With 4 bases clipped from V and 1 base from J, the junction kept 1 base outside the gene matches. Germline CDR1 and CDR2: SNHLY and FYNNEI. The clonotype comes from a woman aged 25 to 39 in good health and CMV-seronegative. The sample comprised PBMCs. The chain carries TRBV2 and TRBJ2-3, with TRBD1 matching 8 bases. CDR3 nucleotides: TGTGCCAGCAGTGCGGGACAGGGCACAGATACGCAGTATTTT. It specifies CASSAGQGTDTQYF.